The source of this TCR beta chain is a study of T cells in Graves' hyperthyroidism and ophthalmopathy. Amplification targeted TCR beta CDR3 regions from RNA transcripts. During a first-round RT-PCR of the TCR CDR3, the HTBI primer set was used. TCRdb used MiXCR to reprocess the multiplex PCR reads, holding one entry per CDR3 protein. Of some 350,000 distinct CDR3 sequences in the sample, 15% were seen once. In its sample, this clonotype was seen once. A much larger clone is a single base away; this may be a read error. The CDR3 runs 16 residues. CDR1 is SGHRS, CDR2 YFSETQ, per germline. Trimming at V came to 3 bases and at J to 2 bases, leaving 8 bases not matched to a gene.

Sequencing input: blood. This TCR derives from an older woman with Graves' ophthalmopathy. This chain connects TRBV5-1 to TRBJ1-1; TRBD1 matches 9 bases. In DNA form, the CDR3 reads TGCGCCAGCAGCTCGGGGGACAGGGTTCACAACACTGAAGCTTTCTTT. It specifies CASSSGDRVHNTEAFF.